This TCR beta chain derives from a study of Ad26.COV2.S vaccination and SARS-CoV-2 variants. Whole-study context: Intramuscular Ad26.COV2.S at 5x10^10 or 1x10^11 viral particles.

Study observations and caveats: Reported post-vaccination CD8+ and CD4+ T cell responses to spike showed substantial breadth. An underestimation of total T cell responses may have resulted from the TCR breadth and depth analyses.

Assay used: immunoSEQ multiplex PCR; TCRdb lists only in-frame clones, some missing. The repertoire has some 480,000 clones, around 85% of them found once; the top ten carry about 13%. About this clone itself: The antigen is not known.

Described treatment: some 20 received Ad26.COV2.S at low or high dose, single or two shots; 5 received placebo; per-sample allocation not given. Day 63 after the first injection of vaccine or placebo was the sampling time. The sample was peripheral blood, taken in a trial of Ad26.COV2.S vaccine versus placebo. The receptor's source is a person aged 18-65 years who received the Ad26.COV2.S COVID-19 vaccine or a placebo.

As DNA, the CDR3 is TGCAGCGTTGTAGCTGCCTATGGCTACACCTTC. Translating it yields CSVVAAYGYTF. J is TRBJ1-2 and V is TRBV29-1; D ambiguous. Trimming shortened V by 4 bases and J by 4 bases, and 7 bases separated the two germline ends. CDR3 size: 11 residues. Per the germline V gene, CDR1 is SQVTM and CDR2 is ANQGSEA.